Sequencing of this T cell receptor (beta chain) was carried out in a study of blood T cell repertoires in COVID-19. CDR3 length: 15 amino acids. CDR1 and CDR2 from the germline V gene are WSHSY and SAAADI. With 8 bases clipped from V and 3 bases from J, the junction kept 9 bases outside the gene matches. As handled by the study authors: Amplification with reference gene primers provided the estimates of nucleated cell counts. Libraries were prepared by immunoSEQ multiplex PCR; TCRdb keeps only in-frame clonotypes and omits some of them. The V and J calls and clone size come from that table; D and trimming were worked out from the DNA. The data show roughly 80,000 clones, about nine tenths seen once.

Sequencing was performed on peripheral blood. This clonotype originated in a woman between 50 and 59 years old in a cohort sampled during active COVID-19. The V and J genes are TRBV10-2 and TRBJ1-5; 8 bases map to TRBD1. This CDR3 reads CASGQGPLVNQPQHF. The CDR3 coding sequence is TGCGCCAGCGGACAGGGTCCCCTTGTCAATCAGCCCCAGCATTTT.